This TCR beta chain was sequenced during a study of blood T cell repertoires in COVID-19. The V segment lost 3 bases and the J segment 4 bases; nucleotides outside the gene matches: 9. Germline V gene sequence: CDR1 LNHDA, CDR2 SQIVND (reference sequence). The CDR3 runs to 16 residues. Data came from immunoSEQ multiplex PCR; TCRdb stores just in-frame clones and leaves some out. Here the sample spans 200,000 to 250,000 clones, 75% to 90% being singletons. The source material was PBMCs or T cells enriched from blood (not recorded which). The chain combines TRBV19 with TRBJ1-3, with TRBD1 matching over 7 bases. The sequence was collected from a woman between 40 and 55 years old with acute COVID-19. This CDR3 is CASSMRGGLGGNTIYF. CDR3 sequence (DNA): TGTGCCAGTAGTATGAGAGGGGGCCTCGGAGGAAACACCATATATTTT.